This T cell receptor beta chain is drawn from a study of T-cell reconstitution after alpha-beta-depleted transplantation in children. The CDR3 is 15 residues long. V shed 6 bases and J 10 bases; nucleotides not matched to a gene: 9. This sample's TCRbeta library carried unique molecular identifier barcodes. TCRdb called the PCR reads again in MiXCR, with one record for every CDR3 protein. The repertoire has around 600,000 distinct CDR3 sequences, 10% to 13% of them found once; the top ten carry roughly 4%. This clonotype has just a few counts. V usage is TRBV12-3 or TRBV12-4 and J usage is TRBJ2-1, with TRBD2 matching 13 bases. This clonotype was sampled from a human donor who donated a stem cell graft to a child with acute myeloid leukemia. Sequencing was performed on PBMCs from the stem cell graft donor, taken from the stem cell graft. The CDR3 DNA reads TGTGCCAGCAGGTGGACTAGCGGGGGAAGGTGGGAGCAGTTCTTC. Its translation is CASRWTSGGRWEQFF.